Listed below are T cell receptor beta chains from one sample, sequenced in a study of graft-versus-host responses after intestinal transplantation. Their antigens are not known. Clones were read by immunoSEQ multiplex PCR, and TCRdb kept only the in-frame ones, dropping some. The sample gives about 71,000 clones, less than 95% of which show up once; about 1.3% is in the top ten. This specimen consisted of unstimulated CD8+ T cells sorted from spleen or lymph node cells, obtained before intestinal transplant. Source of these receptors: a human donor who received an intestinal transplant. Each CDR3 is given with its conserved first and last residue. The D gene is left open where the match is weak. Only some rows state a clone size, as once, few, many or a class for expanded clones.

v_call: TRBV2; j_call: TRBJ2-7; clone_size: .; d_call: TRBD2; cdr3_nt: TGTGCCAGCAGTGAAGCGACTGGGGCTAGCGGGGGCCCCAACCCCTACGAGCAGTACTTC; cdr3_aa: CASSEATGASGGPNPYEQYF
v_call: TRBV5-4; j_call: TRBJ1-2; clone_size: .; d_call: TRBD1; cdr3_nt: TGTGCCAGCAGCACGACCCCCCAGGGGGAGCGGCACTATGGCTACACCTTC; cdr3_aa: CASSTTPQGERHYGYTF
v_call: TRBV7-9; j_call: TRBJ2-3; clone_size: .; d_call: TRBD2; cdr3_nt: TGTGCCAGCAGCTACCCGGGACTAGCATCAGATACGCAGTATTTT; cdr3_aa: CASSYPGLASDTQYF
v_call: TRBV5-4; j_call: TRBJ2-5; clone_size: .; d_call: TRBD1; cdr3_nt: TGTGCCAGCAGCTTGGGGGTGAACAGGGGAGAGACCCAGTACTTC; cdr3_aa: CASSLGVNRGETQYF
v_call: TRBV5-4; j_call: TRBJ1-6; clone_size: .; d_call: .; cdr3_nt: TGTGCCAGCAGCTTGAAGGGCGGGGATGGTTCACCCCTCCACTTT; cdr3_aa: CASSLKGGDGSPLHF
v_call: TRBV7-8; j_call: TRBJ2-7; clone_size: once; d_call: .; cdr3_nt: TGTGCCAGCAGCTACGTCTCTACGGGACTGGGGGACTACGAGCAGTACTTC; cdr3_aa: CASSYVSTGLGDYEQYF
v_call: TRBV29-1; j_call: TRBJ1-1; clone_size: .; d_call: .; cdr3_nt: TGCAGCGTTGAAGGACAGAACACTGAAGCTTTCTTT; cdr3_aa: CSVEGQNTEAFF
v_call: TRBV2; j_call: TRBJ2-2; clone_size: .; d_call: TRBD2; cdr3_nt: TGTGCCAGCAGTGAAGTAGCGGGTGGTGACACCGGGGAGCTGTTTTTT; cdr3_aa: CASSEVAGGDTGELFF
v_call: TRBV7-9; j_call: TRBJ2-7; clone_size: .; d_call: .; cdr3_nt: TGTGCCAGCAGCTTAATCGTCCGTCACGAGCAGTACTTC; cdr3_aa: CASSLIVRHEQYF
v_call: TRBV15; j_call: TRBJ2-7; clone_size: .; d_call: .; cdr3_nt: TGTGCCACCAGCAGAGACAGGGGTGGGTACGAGCAGTACTTC; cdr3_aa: CATSRDRGGYEQYF
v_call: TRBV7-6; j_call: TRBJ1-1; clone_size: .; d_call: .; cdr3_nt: TGTGCCAGCAGCTACTCCACCGGTGCTGAAGCTTTCTTT; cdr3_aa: CASSYSTGAEAFF
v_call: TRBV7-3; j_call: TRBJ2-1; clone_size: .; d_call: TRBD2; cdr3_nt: TGTGCCAGCAGCCCAAGCGGGGGTTCCTACAATGAGCAGTTCTTC; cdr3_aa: CASSPSGGSYNEQFF
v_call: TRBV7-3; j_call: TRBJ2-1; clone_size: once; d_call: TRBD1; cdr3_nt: TGTGCCAGCAGCTACCGGACAGGGATCTACAATGAGCAGTTCTTC; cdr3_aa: CASSYRTGIYNEQFF
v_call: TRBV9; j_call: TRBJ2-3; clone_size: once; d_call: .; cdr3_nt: TGTGCCAGCAGCGTAGGTGGTAGCGGTGCAGATACGCAGTATTTT; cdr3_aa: CASSVGGSGADTQYF
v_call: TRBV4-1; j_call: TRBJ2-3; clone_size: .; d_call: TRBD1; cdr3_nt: TGCGCCAGCAGCCCTAGTCTCCGGGGACAGGAGTTCACAGATACGCAGTATTTT; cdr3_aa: CASSPSLRGQEFTDTQYF
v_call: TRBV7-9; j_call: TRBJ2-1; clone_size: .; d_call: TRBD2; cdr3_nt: TGTGCCAGCAGCCGACGGACTAGCGGGCTGTACAATGAGCAGTTCTTC; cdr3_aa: CASSRRTSGLYNEQFF
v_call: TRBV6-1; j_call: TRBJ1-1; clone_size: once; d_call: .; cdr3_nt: TGTGCCAGCAGTGAGACGACAGCTGAAGCTTTCTTT; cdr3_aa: CASSETTAEAFF
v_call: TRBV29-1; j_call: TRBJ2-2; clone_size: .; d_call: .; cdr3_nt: TGCAGCGTTGACTTGGCCTCCGGGGAGCTGTTTTTT; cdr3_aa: CSVDLASGELFF
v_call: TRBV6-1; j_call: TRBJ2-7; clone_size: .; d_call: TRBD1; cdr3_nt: TGTGCCGGCTCCGGGACAGGGGCCTACGAGCAGTACTTC; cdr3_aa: CAGSGTGAYEQYF
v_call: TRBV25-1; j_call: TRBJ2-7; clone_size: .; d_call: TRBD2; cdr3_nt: TGTGCCAGCACACCCGGGGGGATCTACGAGCAGTACTTC; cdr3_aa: CASTPGGIYEQYF
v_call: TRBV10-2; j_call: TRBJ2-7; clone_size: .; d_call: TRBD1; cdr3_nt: TGCGCCAGCAGTGGAGGGGGCGGAATCTACGAGCAGTACTTC; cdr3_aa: CASSGGGGIYEQYF
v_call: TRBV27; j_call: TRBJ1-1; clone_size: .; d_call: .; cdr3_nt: TGTGCCAGCAGTCCACCCTTTCGAGGGTTGGGTTACACTGAAGCTTTCTTT; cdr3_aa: CASSPPFRGLGYTEAFF
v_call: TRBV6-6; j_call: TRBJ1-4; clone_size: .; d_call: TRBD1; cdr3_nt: TGTGCCAGCAGTTTGAGACAGGGTCTTGAGGAAAAACTGTTTTTT; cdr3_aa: CASSLRQGLEEKLFF
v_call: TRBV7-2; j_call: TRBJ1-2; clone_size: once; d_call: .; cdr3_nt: TGTGCCAGCAGCTTAGCTTGGGGGCAGGGTAACTATGGCTACACCTTC; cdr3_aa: CASSLAWGQGNYGYTF
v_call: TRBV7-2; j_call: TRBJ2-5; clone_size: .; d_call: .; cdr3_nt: TGTGCCAGCAGCTTAGTGGGTAGTTTTGAGGTGGAGACCCAGTACTTC; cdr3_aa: CASSLVGSFEVETQYF
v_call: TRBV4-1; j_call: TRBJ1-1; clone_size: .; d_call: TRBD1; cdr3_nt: TGCGCCAGCAGCCAAGCCGGGACAGGCGCCCTGAACACTGAAGCTTTCTTT; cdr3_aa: CASSQAGTGALNTEAFF
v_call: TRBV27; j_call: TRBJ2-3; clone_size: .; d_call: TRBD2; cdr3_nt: TGTGCCAGCAGTGACCCAACACTAGCGGGGGAGCAGTATTTT; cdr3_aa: CASSDPTLAGEQYF
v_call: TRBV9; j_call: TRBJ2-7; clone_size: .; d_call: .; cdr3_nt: TGTGCCAGCAGCGGAGGCGGGGGCCCCTCCTACGAGCAGTACTTC; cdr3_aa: CASSGGGGPSYEQYF
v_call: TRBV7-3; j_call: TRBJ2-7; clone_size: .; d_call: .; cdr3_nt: TGTGCCAGCAGCTTAACGGGGTGGACTCGGGACGAGCAGTACTTC; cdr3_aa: CASSLTGWTRDEQYF
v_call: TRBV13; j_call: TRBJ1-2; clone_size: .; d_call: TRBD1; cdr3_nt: TGTGCCAGCAGCGCAGCCGGGACAGACCTCTATGGCTACACCTTC; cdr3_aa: CASSAAGTDLYGYTF
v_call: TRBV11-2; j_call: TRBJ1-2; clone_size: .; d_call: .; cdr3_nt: TGTGCCAGCAGCTCCCTAGCCGGGGGGGGGCGGGGTGGCTACACCTTC; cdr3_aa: CASSSLAGGGRGGYTF
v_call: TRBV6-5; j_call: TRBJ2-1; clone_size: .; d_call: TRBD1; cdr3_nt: TGTGCCAGCAGCCGGGGGACAGGGTCCTACAATGAGCAGTTCTTC; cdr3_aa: CASSRGTGSYNEQFF
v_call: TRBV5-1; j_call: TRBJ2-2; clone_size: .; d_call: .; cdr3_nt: TGCGCCAGCAGCGCCCCACAGGGAATGGTAGCCGGGGAGCTGTTTTTT; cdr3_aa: CASSAPQGMVAGELFF
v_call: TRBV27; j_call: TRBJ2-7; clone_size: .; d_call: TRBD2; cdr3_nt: TGTGCCAGCGGCCTAGGGACTAGCGGGGGCTACGAGCAGTACTTC; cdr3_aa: CASGLGTSGGYEQYF
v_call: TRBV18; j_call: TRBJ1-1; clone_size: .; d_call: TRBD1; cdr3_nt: TGTGCCAGCTCCCCGACAGGGGATGAAGCTTTCTTT; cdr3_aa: CASSPTGDEAFF
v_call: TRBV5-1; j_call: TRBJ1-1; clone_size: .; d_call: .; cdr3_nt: TGCGCCAGCAGCTTGGCCGTACGGGGCACTGAAGCTTTCTTT; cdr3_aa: CASSLAVRGTEAFF
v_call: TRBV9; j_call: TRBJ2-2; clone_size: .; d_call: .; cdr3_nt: TGTGCCAGCAGACCAGGATCGAACACCGGGGAGCTGTTTTTT; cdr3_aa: CASRPGSNTGELFF
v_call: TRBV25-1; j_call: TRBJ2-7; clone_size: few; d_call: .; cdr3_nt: TGTGCCACGCAGGGTTACGAGCAGTACTTC; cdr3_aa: CATQGYEQYF
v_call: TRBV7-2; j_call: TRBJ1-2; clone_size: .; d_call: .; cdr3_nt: TGTGCCAGCAGCTTAGTTTCAGGGTCTGGCTACACCTTC; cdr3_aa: CASSLVSGSGYTF
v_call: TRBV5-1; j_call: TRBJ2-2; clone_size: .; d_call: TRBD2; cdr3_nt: TGCGCCAGCAGCCCTACTAGCGGGGGGAACACCGGGGAGCTGTTTTTT; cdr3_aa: CASSPTSGGNTGELFF
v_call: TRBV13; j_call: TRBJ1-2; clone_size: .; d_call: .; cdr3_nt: TGTGCCAGCAGCTTGGATGCTACAGGGTTGGCGACGGGTGGCTACACCTTC; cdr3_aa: CASSLDATGLATGGYTF
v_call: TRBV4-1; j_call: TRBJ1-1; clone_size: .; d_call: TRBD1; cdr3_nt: TGCGCCAGCAGTCGAACAGGGGAGCCCAACACTGAAGCTTTCTTT; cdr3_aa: CASSRTGEPNTEAFF
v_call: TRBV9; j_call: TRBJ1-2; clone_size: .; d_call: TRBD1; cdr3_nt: TGTGCCAGCAGCGACGATCCGGGACAGTCCTCCTATGGCTACACCTTC; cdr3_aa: CASSDDPGQSSYGYTF
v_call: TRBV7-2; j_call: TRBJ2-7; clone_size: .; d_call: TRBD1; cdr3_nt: TGTGCCAGCAGCTTAGGAGGGCGGGACAGGGTTCGCTTC; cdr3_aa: CASSLGGRDRVRF
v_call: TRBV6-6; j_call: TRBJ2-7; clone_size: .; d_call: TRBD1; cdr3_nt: TGTGCCAGCACCTCGGACAGGACAGCAGCCTACGAGCAGTACTTC; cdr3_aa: CASTSDRTAAYEQYF
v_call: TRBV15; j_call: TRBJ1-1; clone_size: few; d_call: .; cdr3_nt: TGTGCCACCAGCAGACAGGGCGGCACTGAAGCTTTCTTT; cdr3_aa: CATSRQGGTEAFF
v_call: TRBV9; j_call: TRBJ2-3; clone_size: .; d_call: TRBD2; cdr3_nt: TGTGCCAGCAGCGTAGCCGCGGGGGGGCTGTATTCTACGCAGTATTTT; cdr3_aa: CASSVAAGGLYSTQYF
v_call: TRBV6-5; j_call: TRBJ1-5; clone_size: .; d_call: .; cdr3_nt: TGTGCCAGCAGTTACTCGGGAGGGGGGGATCAGCCCCAGCATTTT; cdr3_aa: CASSYSGGGDQPQHF
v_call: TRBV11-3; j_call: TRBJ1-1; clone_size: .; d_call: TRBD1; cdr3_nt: TGTGCCAGCAGCTTAGGACCGGGACAGGAAGCTTTCTTT; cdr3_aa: CASSLGPGQEAFF
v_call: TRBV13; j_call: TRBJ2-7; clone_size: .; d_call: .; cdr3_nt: TGTGCCAGCAGTCTTACCCTACCACCCTACGAGCAGTACTTC; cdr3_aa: CASSLTLPPYEQYF
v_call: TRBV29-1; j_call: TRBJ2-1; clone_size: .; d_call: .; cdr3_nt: TGCAGCGTTGTAGCCGCCCTCTCCTACAATGAGCAGTTCTTC; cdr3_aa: CSVVAALSYNEQFF
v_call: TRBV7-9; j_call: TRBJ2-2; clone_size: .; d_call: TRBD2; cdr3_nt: TGTGCCAGCAGCTCTAGCGGGGGTGGCACCGGGGAGCTGTTTTTT; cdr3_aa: CASSSSGGGTGELFF
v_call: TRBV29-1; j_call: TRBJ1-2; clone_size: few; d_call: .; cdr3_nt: TGCAGCGCCCCTTCCGTCAGGGGCCCTGGCTACACCTTC; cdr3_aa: CSAPSVRGPGYTF
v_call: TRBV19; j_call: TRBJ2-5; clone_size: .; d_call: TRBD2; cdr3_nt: TGTGCCAGTACCGGACTAGCGGGGGGAGAAGAGACCCAGTACTTC; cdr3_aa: CASTGLAGGEETQYF